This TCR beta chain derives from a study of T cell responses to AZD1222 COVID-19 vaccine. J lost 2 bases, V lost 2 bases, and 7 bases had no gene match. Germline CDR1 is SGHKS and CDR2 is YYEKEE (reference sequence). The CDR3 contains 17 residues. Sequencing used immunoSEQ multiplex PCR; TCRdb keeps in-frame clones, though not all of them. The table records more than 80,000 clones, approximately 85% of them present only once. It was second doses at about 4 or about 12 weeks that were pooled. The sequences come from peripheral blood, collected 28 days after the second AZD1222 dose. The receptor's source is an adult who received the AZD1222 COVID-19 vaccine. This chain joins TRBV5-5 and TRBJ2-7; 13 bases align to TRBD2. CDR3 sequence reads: CASSLRLAGGGAYEQYF. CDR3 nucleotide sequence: TGTGCCAGCAGCTTAAGACTAGCGGGAGGAGGGGCCTACGAGCAGTACTTC.